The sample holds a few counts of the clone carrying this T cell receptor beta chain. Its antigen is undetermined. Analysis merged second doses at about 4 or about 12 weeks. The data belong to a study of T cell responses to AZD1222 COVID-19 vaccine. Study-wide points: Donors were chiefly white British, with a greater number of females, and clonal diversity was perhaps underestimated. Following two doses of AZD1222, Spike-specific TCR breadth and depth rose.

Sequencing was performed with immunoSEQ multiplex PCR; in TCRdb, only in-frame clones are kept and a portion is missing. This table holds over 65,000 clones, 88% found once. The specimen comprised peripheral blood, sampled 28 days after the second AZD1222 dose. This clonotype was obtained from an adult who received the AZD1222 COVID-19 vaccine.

CDR3 DNA sequence: TGTGCCAGCAGCTTAGCCTCAGGGTTTTTGAAGACCCAGTACTTC. Amino acid sequence: CASSLASGFLKTQYF. The chain combines TRBV7-2 with TRBJ2-5; D perhaps matches TRBD1 (5 bases). The CDR3 has 15 amino acids. V lost 0 bases and J 6 bases, leaving 14 bases between the germline ends. Germline V gives CDR1 SGHTA, CDR2 FQGNSA.